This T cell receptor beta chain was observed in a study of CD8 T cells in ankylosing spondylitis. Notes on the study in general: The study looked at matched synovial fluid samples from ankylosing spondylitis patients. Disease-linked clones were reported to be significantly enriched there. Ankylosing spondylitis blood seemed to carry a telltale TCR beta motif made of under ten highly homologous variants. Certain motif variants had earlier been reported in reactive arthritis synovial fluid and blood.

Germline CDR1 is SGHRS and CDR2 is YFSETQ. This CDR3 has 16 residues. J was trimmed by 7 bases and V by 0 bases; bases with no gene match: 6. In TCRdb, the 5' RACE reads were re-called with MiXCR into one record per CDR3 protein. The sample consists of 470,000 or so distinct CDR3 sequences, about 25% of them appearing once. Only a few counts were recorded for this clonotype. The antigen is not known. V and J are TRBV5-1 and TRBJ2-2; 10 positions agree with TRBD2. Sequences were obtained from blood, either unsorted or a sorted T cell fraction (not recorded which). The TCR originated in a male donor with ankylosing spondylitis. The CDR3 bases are TGCGCCAGCAGCTTGGCCGAACTAGCGGGATACGGGGAGCTGTTTTTT. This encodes CASSLAELAGYGELFF. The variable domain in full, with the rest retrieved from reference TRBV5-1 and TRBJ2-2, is KAGVTQTPRYLIKTRGQQVTLSCSPISGHRSVSWYQQTPGQGLQFLFEYFSETQRNKGNFPGRFSGRQFSNSRSEMNVSTLELGDSALYLCASSLAELAGYGELFFGEGSRLTVL.